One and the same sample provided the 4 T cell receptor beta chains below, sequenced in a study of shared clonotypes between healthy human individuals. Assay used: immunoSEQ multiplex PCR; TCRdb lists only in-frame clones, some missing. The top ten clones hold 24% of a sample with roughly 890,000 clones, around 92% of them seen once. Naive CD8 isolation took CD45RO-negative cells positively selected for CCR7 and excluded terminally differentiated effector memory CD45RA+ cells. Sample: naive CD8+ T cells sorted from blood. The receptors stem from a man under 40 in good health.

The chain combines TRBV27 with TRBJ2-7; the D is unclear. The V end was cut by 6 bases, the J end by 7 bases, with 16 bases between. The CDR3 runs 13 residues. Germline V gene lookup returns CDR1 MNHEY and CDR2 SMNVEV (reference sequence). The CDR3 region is CASRPRTVGEQYF. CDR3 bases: TGTGCCAGCAGACCCAGGACCGTGGGGGAGCAGTACTTC.

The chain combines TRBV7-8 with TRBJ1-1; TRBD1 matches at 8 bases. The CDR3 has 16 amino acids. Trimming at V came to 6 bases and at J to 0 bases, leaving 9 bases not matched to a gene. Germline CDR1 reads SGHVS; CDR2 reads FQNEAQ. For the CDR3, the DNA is TGTGCCAGCAGTTATCTCAACAGGGGGATGAACACTGAAGCTTTCTTT. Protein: CASSYLNRGMNTEAFF.

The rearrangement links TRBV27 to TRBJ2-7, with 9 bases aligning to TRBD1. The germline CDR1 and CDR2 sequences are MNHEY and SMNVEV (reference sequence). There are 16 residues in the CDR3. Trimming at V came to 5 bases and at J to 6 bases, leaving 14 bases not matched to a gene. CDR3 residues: CASSHHRGRGVGEQYF. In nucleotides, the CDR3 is TGTGCCAGCAGTCACCACAGGGGGCGAGGGGTGGGCGAGCAGTACTTC.

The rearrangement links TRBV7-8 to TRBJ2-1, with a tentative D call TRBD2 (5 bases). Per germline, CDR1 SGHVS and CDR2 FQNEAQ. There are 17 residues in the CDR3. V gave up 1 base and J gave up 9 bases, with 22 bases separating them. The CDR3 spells CASSLGTTEDFSGEQFF. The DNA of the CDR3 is TGTGCCAGCAGCTTAGGTACCACCGAGGACTTCTCGGGTGAGCAGTTCTTC.